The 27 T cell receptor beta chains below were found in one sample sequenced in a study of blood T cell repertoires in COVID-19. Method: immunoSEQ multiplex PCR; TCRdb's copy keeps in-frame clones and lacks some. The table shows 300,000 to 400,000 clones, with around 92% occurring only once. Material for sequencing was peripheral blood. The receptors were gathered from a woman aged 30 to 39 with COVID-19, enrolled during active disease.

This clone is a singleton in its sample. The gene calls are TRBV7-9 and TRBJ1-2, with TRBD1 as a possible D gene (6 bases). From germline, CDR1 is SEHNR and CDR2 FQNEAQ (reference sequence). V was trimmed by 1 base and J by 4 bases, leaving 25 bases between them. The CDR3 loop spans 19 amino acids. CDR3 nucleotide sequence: TGTGCCAGCAGCTTAGACCCGACAGGAACCCCCGTTGATGGCTATGGCTACACCTTC. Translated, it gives CASSLDPTGTPVDGYGYTF.

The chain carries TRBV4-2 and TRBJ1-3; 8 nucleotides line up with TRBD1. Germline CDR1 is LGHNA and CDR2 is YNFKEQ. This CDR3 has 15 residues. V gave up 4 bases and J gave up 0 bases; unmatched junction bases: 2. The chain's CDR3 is CASSLDRDSGNTIYF. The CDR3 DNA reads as TGTGCCAGCAGCCTGGACAGGGACTCTGGAAACACCATATATTTT.

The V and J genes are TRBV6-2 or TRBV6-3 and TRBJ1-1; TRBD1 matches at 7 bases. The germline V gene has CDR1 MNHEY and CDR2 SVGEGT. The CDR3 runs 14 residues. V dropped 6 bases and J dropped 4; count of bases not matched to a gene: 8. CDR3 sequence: CASSLTGWGTEAFF. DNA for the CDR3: TGTGCCAGCAGCCTGACAGGGTGGGGCACTGAAGCTTTCTTT.

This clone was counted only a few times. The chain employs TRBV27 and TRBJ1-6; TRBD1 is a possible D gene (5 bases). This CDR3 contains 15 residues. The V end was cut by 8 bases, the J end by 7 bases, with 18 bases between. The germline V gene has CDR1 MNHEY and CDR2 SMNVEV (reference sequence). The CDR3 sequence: CASRSGWGSNSPLHF. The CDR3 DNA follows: TGTGCCAGCCGTTCCGGATGGGGCTCGAATTCACCCCTCCACTTT.

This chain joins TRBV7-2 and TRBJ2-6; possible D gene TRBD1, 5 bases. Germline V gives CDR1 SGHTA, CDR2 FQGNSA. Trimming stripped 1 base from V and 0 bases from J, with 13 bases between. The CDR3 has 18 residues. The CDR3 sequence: CASSLGQTPFSGANVLTF. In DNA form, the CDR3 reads TGTGCCAGCAGCTTAGGACAGACCCCCTTCTCTGGGGCCAACGTCCTGACTTTC. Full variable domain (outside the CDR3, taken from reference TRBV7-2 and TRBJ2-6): GAGVSQSPSNKVTEKGKDVELRCDPISGHTALYWYRQSLGQGLEFLIYFQGNSAPDKSGLPSDRFSAERTGGSVSTLTIQRTQQEDSAVYLCASSLGQTPFSGANVLTFGAGSRLTVL.

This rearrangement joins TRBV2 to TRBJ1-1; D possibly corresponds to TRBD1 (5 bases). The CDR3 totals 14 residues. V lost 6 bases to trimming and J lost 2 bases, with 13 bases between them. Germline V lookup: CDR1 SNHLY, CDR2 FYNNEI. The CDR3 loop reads CASRPTVSNTEAFF. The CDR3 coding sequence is TGTGCCAGCAGGCCGACAGTCTCAAACACTGAAGCTTTCTTT.

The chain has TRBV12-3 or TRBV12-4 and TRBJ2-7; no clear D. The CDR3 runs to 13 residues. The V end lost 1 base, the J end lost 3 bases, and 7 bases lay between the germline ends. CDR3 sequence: CASSLGPLYEQYV. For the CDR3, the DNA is TGTGCCAGCAGTTTAGGCCCACTCTACGAGCAGTACGTC.

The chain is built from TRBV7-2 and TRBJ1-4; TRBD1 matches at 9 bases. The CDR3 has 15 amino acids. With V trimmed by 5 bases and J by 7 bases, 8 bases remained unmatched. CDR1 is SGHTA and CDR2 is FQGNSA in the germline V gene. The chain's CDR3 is CASSVGDREVEKLFF. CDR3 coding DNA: TGTGCCAGCAGCGTAGGGGACAGGGAAGTTGAAAAACTGTTTTTT.

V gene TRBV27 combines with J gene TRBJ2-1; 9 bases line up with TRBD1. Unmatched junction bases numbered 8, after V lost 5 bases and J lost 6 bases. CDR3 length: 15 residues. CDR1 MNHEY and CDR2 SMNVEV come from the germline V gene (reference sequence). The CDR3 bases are TGTGCCAGCAGTAGCCCGGGACAGGGTAGCAATGAGCAGTTCTTC. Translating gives CASSSPGQGSNEQFF.

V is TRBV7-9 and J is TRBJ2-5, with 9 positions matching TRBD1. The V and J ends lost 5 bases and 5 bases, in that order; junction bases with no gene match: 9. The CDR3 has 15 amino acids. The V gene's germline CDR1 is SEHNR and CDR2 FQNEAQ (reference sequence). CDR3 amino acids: CASSVQGAPWETQYF. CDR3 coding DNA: TGTGCCAGCAGCGTACAGGGGGCGCCGTGGGAGACCCAGTACTTC.

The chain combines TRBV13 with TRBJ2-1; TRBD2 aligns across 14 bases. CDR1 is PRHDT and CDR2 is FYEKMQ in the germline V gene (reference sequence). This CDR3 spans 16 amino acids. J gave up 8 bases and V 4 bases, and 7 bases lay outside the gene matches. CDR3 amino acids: CASSSSGLAGVDEQFF. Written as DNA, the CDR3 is TGTGCCAGCAGCTCCTCGGGACTAGCGGGAGTAGATGAGCAGTTCTTC.

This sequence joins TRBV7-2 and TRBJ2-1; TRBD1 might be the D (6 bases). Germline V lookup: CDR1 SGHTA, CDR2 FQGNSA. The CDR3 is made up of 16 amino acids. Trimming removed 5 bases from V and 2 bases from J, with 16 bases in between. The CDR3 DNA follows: TGTGCCAGCAGCACGGACCAGGGGTATACCTACAATGAGCAGTTCTTC. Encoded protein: CASSTDQGYTYNEQFF.

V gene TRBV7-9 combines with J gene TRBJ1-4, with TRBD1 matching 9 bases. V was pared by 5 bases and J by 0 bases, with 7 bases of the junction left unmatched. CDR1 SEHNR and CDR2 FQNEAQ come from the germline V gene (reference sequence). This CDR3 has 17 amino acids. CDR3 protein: CASSEDRGTATNEKLFF. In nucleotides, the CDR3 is TGTGCCAGCAGCGAAGACAGGGGGACTGCAACTAATGAAAAACTGTTTTTT.

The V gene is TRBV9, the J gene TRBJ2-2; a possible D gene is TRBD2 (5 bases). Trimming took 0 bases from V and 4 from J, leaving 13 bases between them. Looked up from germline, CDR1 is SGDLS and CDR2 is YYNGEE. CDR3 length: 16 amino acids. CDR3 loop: CASSVVGTSGTGELFF. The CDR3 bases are TGTGCCAGCAGCGTAGTGGGCACTAGTGGCACCGGGGAGCTGTTTTTT.

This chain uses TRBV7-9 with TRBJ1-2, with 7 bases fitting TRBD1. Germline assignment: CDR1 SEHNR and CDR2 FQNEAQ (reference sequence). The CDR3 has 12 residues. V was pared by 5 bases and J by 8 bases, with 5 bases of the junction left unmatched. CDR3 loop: CASSTWDSGYTF. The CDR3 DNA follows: TGTGCCAGCAGCACCTGGGACAGCGGCTACACCTTC.

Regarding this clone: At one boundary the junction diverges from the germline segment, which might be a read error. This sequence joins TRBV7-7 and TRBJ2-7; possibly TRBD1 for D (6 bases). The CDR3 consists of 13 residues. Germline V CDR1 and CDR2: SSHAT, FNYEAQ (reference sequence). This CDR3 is CASSLVLGGEQYF. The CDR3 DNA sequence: TGTGCTAGCAGCTTAGTGTTAGGGGGCGAGCAGTACTTC.

The CDR3 here is CATSDWDRGSHYEQYV. The CDR3, as DNA: TGTGCCACCAGTGACTGGGACAGGGGATCACACTACGAGCAGTACGTC. This sequence joins TRBV24-1 and TRBJ2-7; TRBD1 agrees at 10 bases. CDR3 size: 16 residues. Germline assignment: CDR1 KGHDR and CDR2 SFDVKD. Unmatched junction bases numbered 8, after V lost 4 bases and J lost 3 bases.

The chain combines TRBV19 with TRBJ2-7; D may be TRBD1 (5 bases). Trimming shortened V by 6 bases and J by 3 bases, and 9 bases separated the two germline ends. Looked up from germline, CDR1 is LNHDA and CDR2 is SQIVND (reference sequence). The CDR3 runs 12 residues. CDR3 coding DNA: TGTGCCAGTAGAGACAGATACTACGAGCAGTACTTC. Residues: CASRDRYYEQYF.

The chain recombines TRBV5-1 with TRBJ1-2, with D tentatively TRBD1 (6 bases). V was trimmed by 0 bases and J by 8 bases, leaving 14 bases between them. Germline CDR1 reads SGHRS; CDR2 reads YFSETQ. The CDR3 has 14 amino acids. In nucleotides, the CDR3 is TGCGCCAGCAGCTTGGCCTGGCAGGGGAACGGCTACACCTTC. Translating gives CASSLAWQGNGYTF.

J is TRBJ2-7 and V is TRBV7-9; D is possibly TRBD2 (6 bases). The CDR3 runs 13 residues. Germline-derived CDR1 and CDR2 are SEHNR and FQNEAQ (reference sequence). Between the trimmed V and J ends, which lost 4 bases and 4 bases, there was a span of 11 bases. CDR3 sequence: CASSSGTYYEQYV. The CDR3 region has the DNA TGTGCCAGCAGCTCCGGGACTTATTACGAGCAGTACGTC.

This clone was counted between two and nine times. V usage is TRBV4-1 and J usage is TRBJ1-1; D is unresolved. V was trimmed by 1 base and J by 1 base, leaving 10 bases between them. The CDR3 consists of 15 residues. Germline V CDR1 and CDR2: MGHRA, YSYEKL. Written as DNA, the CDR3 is TGCGCCAGCAGCCAAGTTCTTCGAGGGAACACTGAAGCTTTCTTT. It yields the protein CASSQVLRGNTEAFF.

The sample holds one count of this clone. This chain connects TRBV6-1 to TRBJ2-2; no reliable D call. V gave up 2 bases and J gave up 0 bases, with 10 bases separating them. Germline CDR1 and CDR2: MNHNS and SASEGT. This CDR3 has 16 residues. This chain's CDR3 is CASSEYSHANTGELFF. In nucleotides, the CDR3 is TGTGCCAGCAGTGAATACAGTCACGCGAACACCGGGGAGCTGTTTTTT.

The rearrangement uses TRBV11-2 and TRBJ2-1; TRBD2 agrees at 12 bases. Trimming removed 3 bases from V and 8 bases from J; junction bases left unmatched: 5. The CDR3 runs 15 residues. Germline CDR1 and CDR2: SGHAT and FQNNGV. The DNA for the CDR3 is TGTGCCAGCAGCTTTCTAGCGGGGGGGCCCTATGAGCAGTTCTTC. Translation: CASSFLAGGPYEQFF.

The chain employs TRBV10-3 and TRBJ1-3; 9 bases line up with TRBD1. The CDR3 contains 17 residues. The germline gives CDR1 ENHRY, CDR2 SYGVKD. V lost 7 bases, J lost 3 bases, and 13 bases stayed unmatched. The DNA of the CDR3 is TGTGCCATCATGACAGGGGGTGCCGGTCAGGTTGGAAACACCATATATTTT. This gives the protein CAIMTGGAGQVGNTIYF.

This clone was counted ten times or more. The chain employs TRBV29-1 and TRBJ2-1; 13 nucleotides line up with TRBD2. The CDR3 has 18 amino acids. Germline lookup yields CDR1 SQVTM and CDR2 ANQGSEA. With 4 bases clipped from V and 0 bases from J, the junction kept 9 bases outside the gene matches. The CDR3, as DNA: TGCAGCGTTGCCGGGACTAGCGGGAACAGGGGCTCCTACAATGAGCAGTTCTTC. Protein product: CSVAGTSGNRGSYNEQFF.

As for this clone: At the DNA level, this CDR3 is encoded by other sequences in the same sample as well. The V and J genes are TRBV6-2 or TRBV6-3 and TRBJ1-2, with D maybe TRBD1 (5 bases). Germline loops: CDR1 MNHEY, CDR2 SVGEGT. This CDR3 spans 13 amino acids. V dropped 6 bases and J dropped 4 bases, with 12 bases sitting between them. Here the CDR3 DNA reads TGTGCCAGCAGCTCCCCTCAGGGCTATGGCTACACCTTC. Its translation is CASSSPQGYGYTF.

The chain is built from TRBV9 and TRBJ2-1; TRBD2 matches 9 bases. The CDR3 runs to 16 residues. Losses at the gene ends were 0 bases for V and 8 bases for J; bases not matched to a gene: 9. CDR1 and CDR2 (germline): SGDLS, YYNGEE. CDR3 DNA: TGTGCCAGCAGCGTAGAAAGAGCGGGAGGTGTAGATGAGCAGTTCTTC. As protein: CASSVERAGGVDEQFF.